This TCR beta chain was identified during a study of CD8+ T cells in alopecia areata. It was cDNA, reverse transcribed from extracted RNA, that served as the sequencing template. Produced via immunoSEQ multiplex PCR; TCRdb's table is partial and in-frame only. The sample has 70,000 or so clones, approximately 61% seen once; the top ten hold around a sixth. This clone was seen a few times. The antigen remains unidentified. Collected material from alopecia areata patients comprised lesional scalp punch biopsies and peripheral blood. Sorting of PBMCs yielded the CD4+ and CD8+ T cells. Study-wide results and limits: Although TCR sharing was seen in mice, sharing across patients was less clear, possibly for HLA-related reasons. Affected scalp, especially in alopecia totalis/universalis, had a higher clonality than normal scalp did.

Sequenced material: CD8+ T cells sorted from blood, taken at week 0. The receptor was isolated from a human donor with alopecia areata.

The CDR3 reads CASSVGQYYEQYF. The CDR3 DNA is TGTGCCAGCAGCGTGGGACAGTACTACGAGCAGTACTTC. The chain uses TRBV9 and TRBJ2-7; 7 bases agree with TRBD1. Per the germline V gene, CDR1 is SGDLS and CDR2 is YYNGEE. The CDR3 loop spans 13 amino acids. After removal of 2 bases from V and 3 bases from J, the junction contained 2 bases not matched to a gene. The complete variable domain, with remaining parts taken from reference TRBV9 and TRBJ2-7, reads DSGVTQTPKHLITATGQRVTLRCSPRSGDLSVYWYQQSLDQGLQFLIQYYNGEERAKGNILERFSAQQFPDLHSELNLSSLELGDSALYFCASSVGQYYEQYFGPGTRLTVT.